This TCR beta chain was recorded in a study of blood T cell repertoires in COVID-19. This CDR3 comprises 13 residues. The J segment lost 11 bases and the V segment lost 7 bases, leaving 13 bases of the junction unmatched. Repertoires were generated with immunoSEQ multiplex PCR, while TCRdb's copy carries only in-frame clones and drops some. This table holds about 270,000 clones, 88% found once. The V gene is TRBV12-3 or TRBV12-4, the J gene TRBJ1-2, with TRBD1 identical over 7 bases. The source of this sequence is a man aged 55 to 70 who had recovered from COVID-19. Material: peripheral blood. In nucleotides, the CDR3 is TGTGCCAGCAATTCCCGGGACAGCTCTCCTTACACCTTC. It yields the protein CASNSRDSSPYTF.